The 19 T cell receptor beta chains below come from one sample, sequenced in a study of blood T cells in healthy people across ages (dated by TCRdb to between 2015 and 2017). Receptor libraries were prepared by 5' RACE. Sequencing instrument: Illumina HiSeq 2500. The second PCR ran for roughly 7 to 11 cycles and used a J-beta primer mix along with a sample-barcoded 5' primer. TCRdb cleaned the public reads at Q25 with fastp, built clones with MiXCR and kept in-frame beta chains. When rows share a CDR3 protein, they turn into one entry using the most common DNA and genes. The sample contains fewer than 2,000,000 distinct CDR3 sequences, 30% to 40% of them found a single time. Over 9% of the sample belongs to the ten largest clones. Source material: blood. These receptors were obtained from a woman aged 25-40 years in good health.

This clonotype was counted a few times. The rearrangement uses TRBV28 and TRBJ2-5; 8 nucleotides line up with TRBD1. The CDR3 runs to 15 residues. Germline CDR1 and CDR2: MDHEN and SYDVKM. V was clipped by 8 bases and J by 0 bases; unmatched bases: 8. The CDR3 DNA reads TGTGCCAGCTTAGACAGGGGACAGTACCAAGAGACCCAGTACTTC. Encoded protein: CASLDRGQYQETQYF.

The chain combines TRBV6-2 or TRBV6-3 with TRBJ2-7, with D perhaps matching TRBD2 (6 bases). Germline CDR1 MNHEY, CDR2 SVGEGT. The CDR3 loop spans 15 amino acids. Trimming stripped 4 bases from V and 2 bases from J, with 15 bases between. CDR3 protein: CASSFLDYGAYEQYF. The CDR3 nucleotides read TGTGCCAGCAGTTTCCTGGACTATGGGGCCTACGAGCAGTACTTC.

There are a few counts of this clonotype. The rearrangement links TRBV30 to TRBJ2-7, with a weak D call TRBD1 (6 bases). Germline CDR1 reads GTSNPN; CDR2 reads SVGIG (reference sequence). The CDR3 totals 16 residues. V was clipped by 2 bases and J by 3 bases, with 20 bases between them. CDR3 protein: CAWSLPDRRIDYEQYF. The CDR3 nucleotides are TGTGCCTGGAGTCTTCCAGACAGGAGAATAGACTACGAGCAGTACTTC.

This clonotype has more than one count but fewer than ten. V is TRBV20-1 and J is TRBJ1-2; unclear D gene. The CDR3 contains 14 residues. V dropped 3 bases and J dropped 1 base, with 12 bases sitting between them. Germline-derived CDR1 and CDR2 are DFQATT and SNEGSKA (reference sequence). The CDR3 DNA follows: TGCAGTGCTAGTTTAAAGCAACTTAACTATGGCTACACCTTC. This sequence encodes CSASLKQLNYGYTF.

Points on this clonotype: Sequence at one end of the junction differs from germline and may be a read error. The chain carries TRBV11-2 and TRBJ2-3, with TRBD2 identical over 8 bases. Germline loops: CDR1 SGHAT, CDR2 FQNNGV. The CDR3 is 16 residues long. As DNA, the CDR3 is TGTGCCAGCAACGGGTTTAGCGGGGCGGGCACAGATACGCGGTATTTT. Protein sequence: CASNGFSGAGTDTRYF.

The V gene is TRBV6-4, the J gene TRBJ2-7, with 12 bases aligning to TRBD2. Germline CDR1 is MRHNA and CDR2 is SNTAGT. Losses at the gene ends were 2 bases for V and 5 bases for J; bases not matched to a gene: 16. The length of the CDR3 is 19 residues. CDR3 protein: CASSDPLGLAGKFTHEQYF. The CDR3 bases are TGTGCCAGCAGTGACCCACTCGGACTAGCGGGAAAATTTACTCACGAGCAGTACTTC.

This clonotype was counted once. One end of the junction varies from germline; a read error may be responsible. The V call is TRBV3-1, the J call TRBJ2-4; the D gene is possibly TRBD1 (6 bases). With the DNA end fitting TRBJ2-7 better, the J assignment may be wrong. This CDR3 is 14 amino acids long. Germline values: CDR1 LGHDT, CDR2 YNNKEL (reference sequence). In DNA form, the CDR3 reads TGTGCCAACAGCCAAGGGGGAAGAACCCACGAGCAGTACTTC. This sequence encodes CANSQGGRTHEQYF.

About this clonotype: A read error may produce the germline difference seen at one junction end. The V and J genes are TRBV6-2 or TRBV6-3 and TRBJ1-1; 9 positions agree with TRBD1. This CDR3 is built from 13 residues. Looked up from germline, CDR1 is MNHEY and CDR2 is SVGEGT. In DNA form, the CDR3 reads TGTGCCAGCAGGGGACAGGGTAACACTGGAGCTTTCTTT. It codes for CASRGQGNTGAFF.

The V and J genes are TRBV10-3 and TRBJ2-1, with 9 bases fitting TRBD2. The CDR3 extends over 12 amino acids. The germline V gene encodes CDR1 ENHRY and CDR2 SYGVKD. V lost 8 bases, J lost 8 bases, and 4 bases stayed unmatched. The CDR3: CAIGGGADEQFF. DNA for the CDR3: TGTGCCATCGGCGGGGGGGCCGATGAGCAGTTCTTC.

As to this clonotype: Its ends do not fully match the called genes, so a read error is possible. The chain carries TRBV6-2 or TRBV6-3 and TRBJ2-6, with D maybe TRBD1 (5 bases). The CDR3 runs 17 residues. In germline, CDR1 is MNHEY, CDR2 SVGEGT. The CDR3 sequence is CASSYGRVSSGTNVLTF. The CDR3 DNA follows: TGTGCCAGCAGTTACGGCAGGGTATCATCTGGGACCAACGTCCTGACTTTC.

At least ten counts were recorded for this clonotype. The CDR3 DNA follows: TGTGCCACCAGCAGAGAACTGGGGGATACGCAGTATTTT. It translates to CATSRELGDTQYF. The V gene is TRBV15, the J gene TRBJ2-3; no reliable D call. V lost 0 bases and J 6 bases, leaving 7 bases between the germline ends. CDR1 is LNHNV, CDR2 YYDKDF, per germline (reference sequence). The CDR3 is made up of 13 amino acids. Combining the CDR3 with reference TRBV15 and TRBJ2-3 gives the whole variable domain DAMVIQNPRYQVTQFGKPVTLSCSQTLNHNVMYWYQQKSSQAPKLLFHYYDKDFNNEADTPDNFQSRRPNTSFCFLDIRSPGLGDTAMYLCATSRELGDTQYFGPGTRLTVL.

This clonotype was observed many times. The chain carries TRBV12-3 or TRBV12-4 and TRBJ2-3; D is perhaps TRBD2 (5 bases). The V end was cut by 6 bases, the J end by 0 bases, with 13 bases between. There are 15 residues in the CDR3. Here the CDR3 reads CASSSSGASTDTQYF. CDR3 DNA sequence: TGTGCCAGCAGCTCGAGCGGTGCTAGCACAGATACGCAGTATTTT.

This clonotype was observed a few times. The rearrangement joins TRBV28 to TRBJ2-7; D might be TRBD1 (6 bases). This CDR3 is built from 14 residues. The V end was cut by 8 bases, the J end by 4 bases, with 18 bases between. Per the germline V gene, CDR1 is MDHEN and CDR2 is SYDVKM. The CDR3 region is CASFAQGIWYEQYF. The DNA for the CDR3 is TGTGCCAGCTTCGCGCAGGGGATATGGTACGAGCAGTACTTC.

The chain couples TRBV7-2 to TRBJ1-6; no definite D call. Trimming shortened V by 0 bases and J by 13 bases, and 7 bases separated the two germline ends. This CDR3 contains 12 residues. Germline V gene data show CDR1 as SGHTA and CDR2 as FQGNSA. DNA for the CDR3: TGTGCCAGCAGCTTAGCTCTCGTCCCCCTCCACTTT. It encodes CASSLALVPLHF. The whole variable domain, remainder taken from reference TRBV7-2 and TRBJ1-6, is GAGVSQSPSNKVTEKGKDVELRCDPISGHTALYWYRQSLGQGLEFLIYFQGNSAPDKSGLPSDRFSAERTGGSVSTLTIQRTQQEDSAVYLCASSLALVPLHFGNGTRLTVT.

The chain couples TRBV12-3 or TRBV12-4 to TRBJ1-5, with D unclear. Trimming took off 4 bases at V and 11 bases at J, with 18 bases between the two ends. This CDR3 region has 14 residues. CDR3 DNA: TGTGCCAGCAGTTCCTCGGACGCCGTGTCGTCCCAGCATTTT. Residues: CASSSSDAVSSQHF.

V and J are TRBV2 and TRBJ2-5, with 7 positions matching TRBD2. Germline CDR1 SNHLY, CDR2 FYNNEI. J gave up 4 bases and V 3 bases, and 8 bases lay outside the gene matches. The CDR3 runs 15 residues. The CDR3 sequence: CASSDGAGELETQYF. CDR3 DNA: TGTGCCAGCAGTGACGGGGCGGGAGAGTTAGAGACCCAGTACTTC.

CDR3 in amino acids: CASSLAASGASSYNEQFF. The CDR3 DNA reads TGTGCCAGCAGTTTAGCGGCTAGCGGGGCTAGCTCCTACAATGAGCAGTTCTTC. The rearrangement joins TRBV12-3 or TRBV12-4 to TRBJ2-1; 9 bases are a match to TRBD2. CDR3 size: 18 residues. The junction had 6 bases not matched to a gene; V was cut back by 0 bases and J by 0 bases.

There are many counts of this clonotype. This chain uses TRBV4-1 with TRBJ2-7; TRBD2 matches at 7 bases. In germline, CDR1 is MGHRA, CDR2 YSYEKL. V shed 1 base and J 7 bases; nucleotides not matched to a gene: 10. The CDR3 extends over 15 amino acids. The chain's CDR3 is CASSQVASGSREQYF. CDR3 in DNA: TGCGCCAGCAGCCAAGTTGCTAGCGGCAGTCGGGAGCAGTACTTC.

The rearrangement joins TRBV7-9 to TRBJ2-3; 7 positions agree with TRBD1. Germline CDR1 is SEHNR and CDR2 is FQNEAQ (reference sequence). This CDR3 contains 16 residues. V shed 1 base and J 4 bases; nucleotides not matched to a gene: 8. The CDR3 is CASSLGEGAASDTQYF. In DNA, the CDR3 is TGTGCCAGCAGCTTAGGTGAGGGGGCCGCCTCAGATACGCAGTATTTT.